The TCR beta chain described here comes from a study of siplizumab effects on memory and regulatory T cells. Notes on the study in general: No assignable naive or memory phenotype existed for roughly 75-97% of proliferating CD4+ or CD8+ clones. Siplizumab brought about a significant reduction in alloreactive sequences traceable to unstimulated CD4+ memory cells.

Trimming took off 2 bases at V and 4 bases at J, with 11 bases between the two ends. This CDR3 has 14 residues. Germline lookup yields CDR1 SGHTA and CDR2 FQGNSA. Some clones are missing from TCRdb's copy, which holds only in-frame ones; the method was immunoSEQ multiplex PCR. The table has 90,000 to 130,000 clones, roughly 90% seen once. Turning to this clone: Its antigen is not known.

Sequenced material: CD4+ T cells sorted from blood. This TCR derives from a human donor in good health. The chain is built from TRBV7-2 and TRBJ1-2; D call uncertain. The CDR3 loop is CASSLSGPFYGYTF. CDR3 bases: TGTGCCAGCAGCTTATCGGGCCCCTTCTATGGCTACACCTTC. The full variable domain, completed using reference TRBV7-2 and TRBJ1-2, is GAGVSQSPSNKVTEKGKDVELRCDPISGHTALYWYRQSLGQGLEFLIYFQGNSAPDKSGLPSDRFSAERTGGSVSTLTIQRTQQEDSAVYLCASSLSGPFYGYTFGSGTRLTVV.